The 15 T cell receptor beta chains presented below share a single source sample, sequenced in a study of spatial heterogeneity in lung cancer. The antigens these receptors bind are not known. The sample's time point: sample taken at primary tumor resection. Study conclusions and caveats: Counts of expanded alpha and beta TCRs within tumors tracked the tumor nonsynonymous mutation count.

TCRdb reprocessed the 5' RACE reads via MiXCR and lists one record per CDR3 protein. The table has about 6,000 distinct CDR3 sequences, 12% to 15% seen once. Sequenced here: lung tumor tissue, sampled at surgery. These receptors were taken from a male donor with early-stage non-small cell lung cancer.

Judged by abundance, this clonotype is medium-sized. A library prepared for alpha chains yielded this beta chain as an off-target read; its size is of little meaning. The chain combines TRBV7-2 with TRBJ2-5, with a possible D match to TRBD1 (6 bases). Germline-derived CDR1 and CDR2 are SGHTA and FQGNSA. V lost 0 bases and J lost 2, with 10 bases in between. The CDR3 sequence is 15 residues long. CDR3 sequence: CASSLAGATQETQYF. DNA of the CDR3: TGTGCCAGCAGCTTAGCGGGGGCCACTCAAGAGACCCAGTACTTC. The variable domain in full, with the rest retrieved from reference TRBV7-2 and TRBJ2-5, is GAGVSQSPSNKVTEKGKDVELRCDPISGHTALYWYRQSLGQGLEFLIYFQGNSAPDKSGLPSDRFSAERTGGSVSTLTIQRTQQEDSAVYLCASSLAGATQETQYFGPGTRLLVL.

Worth noting for this clonotype: The library was built for alpha chains, so this beta chain is an off-target read and its size means little. CDR3 residues: CASSFSGGSGELFF. The CDR3 nucleotides read TGTGCCAGCAGCTTCAGCGGGGGATCCGGGGAGCTGTTTTTT. The chain has TRBV7-9 and TRBJ2-2; 8 nucleotides align to TRBD2. This CDR3 spans 14 amino acids. After removal of 3 bases from V and 6 bases from J, the junction contained 3 bases not matched to a gene. Per the germline V gene, CDR1 is SEHNR and CDR2 is FQNEAQ (reference sequence).

This clonotype counts as medium-sized. This beta chain came through as a stray read in a library set up for alpha chains, and its size says little. This chain joins TRBV10-3 and TRBJ2-3; D not resolved. Trimming took 5 bases from V and 3 from J, leaving 15 bases between them. Germline V gene lookup returns CDR1 ENHRY and CDR2 SYGVKD. The CDR3 covers 15 residues. The CDR3 loop reads CAISRPEGETDTQYF. The DNA for the CDR3 is TGTGCCATCAGTAGACCGGAAGGCGAGACAGATACGCAGTATTTT.

This clonotype was seen many times. This beta chain is an unintended read in a library built for alpha chains; its size means little. This chain links TRBV5-1 with TRBJ2-1; tentative D call: TRBD1 (6 bases). CDR1 is SGHRS, CDR2 YFSETQ, per germline. Trimming removed 2 bases at V and 1 base at J, with 16 bases between. This CDR3 contains 17 residues. The CDR3 spells CASSFEPQGFSYNEQFF. CDR3 sequence (DNA): TGCGCCAGCAGCTTTGAACCACAGGGTTTTTCCTACAATGAGCAGTTCTTC.

This clonotype is categorized as medium-sized. The library was designed around alpha chains, so this beta chain is a stray read whose abundance carries little weight. The chain combines TRBV28 with TRBJ1-2, with D maybe TRBD1 (5 bases). V lost 4 bases and J 2 bases, leaving 14 bases between the germline ends. Germline V lookup: CDR1 MDHEN, CDR2 SYDVKM. The CDR3 totals 15 residues. The CDR3 DNA reads as TGTGCCAGCAGTTCGATGTTCCGGGACAACTATGGCTACACCTTC. It is translated as CASSSMFRDNYGYTF.

As to this clonotype: The library was prepared for alpha chains; this beta chain is a stray read, so its frequency means little. The chain joins TRBV7-2 to TRBJ2-3; either TRBD1 or TRBD2 may fit D (5 bases each). This CDR3 spans 15 amino acids. The V end was cut by 7 bases, the J end by 2 bases, with 16 bases between. Germline V gene data show CDR1 as SGHTA and CDR2 as FQGNSA. The CDR3 region is CASTPGAYLTDTQYF. For the CDR3, the DNA is TGTGCCAGCACCCCCGGGGCGTACCTCACAGATACGCAGTATTTT.

This clonotype qualifies as medium-sized. This beta chain is an unintended read in a library built for alpha chains; its size means little. The V and J genes are TRBV7-2 and TRBJ1-1, with D unresolved. The CDR3 spans 16 residues. From germline, CDR1 is SGHTA and CDR2 FQGNSA. V was clipped by 5 bases and J by 4 bases, with 20 bases between them. The CDR3 loop is CASSVGRALVVTEAFF. CDR3 in DNA: TGTGCCAGCAGCGTTGGACGGGCGTTAGTAGTCACTGAAGCTTTCTTT.

In its sample, this clonotype ranks as medium-sized. A library prepared for alpha chains yielded this beta chain as an off-target read; its size is of little meaning. The V call is TRBV20-1, the J call TRBJ2-3; TRBD2 matches 9 bases. There are 15 residues in the CDR3. CDR1 and CDR2 from the germline V gene are DFQATT and SNEGSKA (reference sequence). Trimming cost V 5 bases and J 1 base; bases outside gene matches: 7. The CDR3 loop is CSAANSGGGTDTQYF. As DNA, the CDR3 is TGCAGTGCTGCCAATAGCGGGGGCGGCACAGATACGCAGTATTTT.

Judged by abundance, this clonotype is medium-sized. A library prepared for alpha chains yielded this beta chain as an off-target read; its size is of little meaning. The rearrangement uses TRBV10-3 and TRBJ2-7; D remains ambiguous. V was shortened by 2 bases and J by 2 bases, with 4 bases between the two germline ends. This CDR3 spans 12 amino acids. Germline values: CDR1 ENHRY, CDR2 SYGVKD. CDR3 in DNA: TGTGCCATCAGTGAGGGCACCTACGAGCAGTACTTC. Translated, it gives CAISEGTYEQYF.

This clonotype was counted once. This beta chain is off target for a library built for alpha chains, so its abundance means little. V is TRBV5-1 and J is TRBJ2-3; unclear D gene. This CDR3 has 15 residues. Trimming stripped 3 bases from V and 1 base from J, with 12 bases between. Germline V gene data show CDR1 as SGHRS and CDR2 as YFSETQ. The CDR3 reads CASSWGHGGTDTQYF. CDR3 in DNA: TGCGCCAGCAGCTGGGGTCATGGGGGCACAGATACGCAGTATTTT.

Relative to its sample, this clonotype is medium-sized. This beta chain slipped into a library made for alpha chains as a stray read, so its size is not meaningful. The rearrangement links TRBV20-1 to TRBJ2-3; 10 bases match TRBD1. Germline V gives CDR1 DFQATT, CDR2 SNEGSKA (reference sequence). V was pared by 7 bases and J by 6 bases, with 7 bases of the junction left unmatched. CDR3 length: 13 amino acids. DNA for the CDR3: TGCAGTGGGGACAGGGGTAACGGCGATACGCAGTATTTT. Protein sequence: CSGDRGNGDTQYF.

This clonotype was seen repeatedly, ten times or more. The size of this beta chain means little, since it is a stray read in a library made for alpha chains. The chain carries TRBV11-2 and TRBJ2-3, with 7 bases that match TRBD2. The CDR3 totals 15 residues. In germline, CDR1 is SGHAT, CDR2 FQNNGV. Trimming cost V 5 bases and J 7 bases; bases outside gene matches: 12. The CDR3 protein is CASSRRAGRENTQYF. The CDR3 DNA is TGTGCCAGCAGCCGACGGGCAGGGAGGGAGAATACGCAGTATTTT. Looking up the rest from reference TRBV11-2 and TRBJ2-3 gives the full variable domain: EAGVAQSPRYKIIEKRQSVAFWCNPISGHATLYWYQQILGQGPKLLIQFQNNGVVDDSQLPKDRFSAERLKGVDSTLKIQPAKLEDSAVYLCASSRRAGRENTQYFGPGTRLTVL.

This clonotype has more than one count but fewer than ten. The library was prepared for alpha chains; this beta chain is a stray read, so its frequency means little. Here the CDR3 DNA reads TGCAGCGTTGTAACCGGGGGGTCAAACCAAGAGACCCAGTACTTC. The encoded protein is CSVVTGGSNQETQYF. The chain uses TRBV29-1 and TRBJ2-5; 7 bases map to TRBD2. With 4 bases clipped from V and 0 bases from J, the junction kept 8 bases outside the gene matches. The CDR3 covers 15 residues. The germline CDR1 and CDR2 sequences are SQVTM and ANQGSEA. Based on the CDR3 plus reference TRBV29-1 and TRBJ2-5, the full variable domain is SAVISQKPSRDICQRGTSLTIQCQVDSQVTMMFWYRQQPGQSLTLIATANQGSEATYESGFVIDKFPISRPNLTFSTLTVSNMSPEDSSIYLCSVVTGGSNQETQYFGPGTRLLVL.

This clonotype was detected many times. The library was built for alpha chains, so this beta chain is an off-target read and its size means little. The chain links TRBV9 to TRBJ2-7; D is undetermined. Per the germline V gene, CDR1 is SGDLS and CDR2 is YYNGEE. This CDR3 comprises 12 residues. V was trimmed by 3 bases and J by 3 bases, leaving 7 bases between them. The CDR3 sequence: CASSGGSYEQYF. CDR3 DNA sequence: TGTGCCAGCAGCGGGGGTAGCTACGAGCAGTACTTC.

Points on this clonotype: The conserved closing phenylalanine or tryptophan is absent in this CDR3, likely reflecting a read error. This beta chain is an off-target read within a library intended for alpha chains, so its frequency means little. The CDR3 loop is CASSFRGDDTDTQYS. The CDR3 DNA reads TGTGCCAGCAGTTTTAGGGGAGACGACACGGATACGCAGTATTCT. This chain uses TRBV28 with TRBJ2-3, with D tentatively TRBD1 or TRBD2 (5 bases each). V was cut by 3 bases and J by 6 bases, with 16 bases left in between. CDR1 is MDHEN, CDR2 SYDVKM, per germline. This CDR3 contains 15 residues.